This T cell receptor beta chain stems from a study of cytomegalovirus exposure and HLA in healthy donors. This clone was counted a few times. Trimming removed 6 bases from V and 6 bases from J; junction bases left unmatched: 5. The V gene's germline CDR1 is MNHEY and CDR2 SVGAGI. This CDR3 region has 14 residues. The PCR contained 60 Vbeta and 13 Jbeta primers. Here immunoSEQ multiplex PCR was the method, and the copy in TCRdb shows in-frame clones only, minus some. The table includes 50,000 to 55,000 clones, around 50% detected once. The rearrangement links TRBV6-5 to TRBJ2-4, with 10 bases lining up with TRBD2. The sample comprised PBMCs. The origin of this receptor is a human donor in good health. CDR3 sequence reads: CASRSGGALNIQYF. The CDR3 DNA follows: TGTGCCAGCAGAAGCGGGGGGGCATTAAACATTCAGTACTTC.